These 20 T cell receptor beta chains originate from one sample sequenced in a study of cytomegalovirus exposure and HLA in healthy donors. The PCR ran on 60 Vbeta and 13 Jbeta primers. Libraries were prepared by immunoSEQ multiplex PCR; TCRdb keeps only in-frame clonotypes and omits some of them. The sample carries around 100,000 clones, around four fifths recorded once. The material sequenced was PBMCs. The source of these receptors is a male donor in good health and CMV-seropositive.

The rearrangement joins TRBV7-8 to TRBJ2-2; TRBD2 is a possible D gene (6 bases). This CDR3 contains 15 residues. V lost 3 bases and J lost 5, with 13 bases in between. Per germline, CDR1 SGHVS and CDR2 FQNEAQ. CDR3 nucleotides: TGTGCCAGCAGCTTGACGGGAGTGAATACCGGGGAGCTGTTTTTT. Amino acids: CASSLTGVNTGELFF.

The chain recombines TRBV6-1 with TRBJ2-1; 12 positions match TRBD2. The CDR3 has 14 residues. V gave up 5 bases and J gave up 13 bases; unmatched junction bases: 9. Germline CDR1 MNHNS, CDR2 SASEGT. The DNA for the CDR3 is TGTGCCAGCAGTCCTCGGACTAGCGGGACTTACCAGTTCTTC. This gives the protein CASSPRTSGTYQFF.

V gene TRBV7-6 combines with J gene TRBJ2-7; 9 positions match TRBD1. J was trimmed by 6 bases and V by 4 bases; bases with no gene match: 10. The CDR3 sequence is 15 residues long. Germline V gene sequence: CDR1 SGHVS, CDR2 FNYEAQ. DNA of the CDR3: TGTGCCAGCAGCTCCAATCCCCCGGACAGGGGCGAGCAGTACTTC. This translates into CASSSNPPDRGEQYF.

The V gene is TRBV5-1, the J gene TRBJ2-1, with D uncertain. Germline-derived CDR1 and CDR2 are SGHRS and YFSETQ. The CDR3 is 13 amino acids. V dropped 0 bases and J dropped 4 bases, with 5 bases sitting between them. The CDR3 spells CASSLAQYNEQFF. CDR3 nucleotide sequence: TGCGCCAGCAGCTTGGCCCAGTACAATGAGCAGTTCTTC.

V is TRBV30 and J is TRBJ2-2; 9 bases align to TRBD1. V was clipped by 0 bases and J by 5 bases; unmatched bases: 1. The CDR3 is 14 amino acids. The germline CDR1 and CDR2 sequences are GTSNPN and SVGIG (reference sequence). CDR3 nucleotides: TGTGCCTGGAGTGTACAGGGGGCTACCGGGGAGCTGTTTTTT. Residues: CAWSVQGATGELFF.

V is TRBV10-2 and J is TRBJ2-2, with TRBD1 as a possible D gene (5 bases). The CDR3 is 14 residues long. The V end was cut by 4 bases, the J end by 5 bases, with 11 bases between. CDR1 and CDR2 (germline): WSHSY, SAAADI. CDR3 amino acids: CASSAGYETGELFF. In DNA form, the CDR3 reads TGCGCCAGCAGTGCAGGGTATGAGACCGGGGAGCTGTTTTTT.

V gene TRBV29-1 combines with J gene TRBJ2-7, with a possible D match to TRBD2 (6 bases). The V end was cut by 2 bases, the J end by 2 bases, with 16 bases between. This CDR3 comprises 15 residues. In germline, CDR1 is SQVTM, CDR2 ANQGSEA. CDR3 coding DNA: TGCAGCGTTGAAACGGGCGGGACCGATCCCTACGAGCAGTACTTC. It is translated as CSVETGGTDPYEQYF.

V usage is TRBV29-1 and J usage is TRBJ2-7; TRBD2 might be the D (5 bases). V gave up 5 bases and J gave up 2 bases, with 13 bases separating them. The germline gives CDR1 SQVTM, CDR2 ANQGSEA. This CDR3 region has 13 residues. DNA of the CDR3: TGCAGCGTTTGTACCGGGGAAACCTACGAGCAGTACTTC. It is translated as CSVCTGETYEQYF.

As DNA, the CDR3 is TGTGCCAGCAGAGATGCCCGTACAGGGAGACACGAGCAGTACTTC. Amino acids: CASRDARTGRHEQYF. This rearrangement joins TRBV6-6 to TRBJ2-7, with TRBD1 as a possible D gene (6 bases). Trimming left V 6 bases short and J 5 bases short, with 20 bases between. The V gene's germline CDR1 is MNHNY and CDR2 SVGAGI (reference sequence). The CDR3 sequence is 15 residues long.

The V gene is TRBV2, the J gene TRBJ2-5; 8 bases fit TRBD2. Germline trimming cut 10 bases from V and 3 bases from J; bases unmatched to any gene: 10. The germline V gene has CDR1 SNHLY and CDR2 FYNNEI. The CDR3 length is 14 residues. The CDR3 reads CAIVAGRTKETQYF. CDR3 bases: TGTGCCATCGTAGCGGGGCGTACTAAAGAGACCCAGTACTTC.

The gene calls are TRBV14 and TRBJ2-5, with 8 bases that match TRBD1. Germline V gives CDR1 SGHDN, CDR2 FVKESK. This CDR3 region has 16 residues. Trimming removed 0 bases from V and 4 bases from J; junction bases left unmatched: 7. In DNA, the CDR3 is TGTGCCAGCAGCCAAGAGGGCAGGGGGCGGAGAGAGACCCAGTACTTC. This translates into CASSQEGRGRRETQYF.

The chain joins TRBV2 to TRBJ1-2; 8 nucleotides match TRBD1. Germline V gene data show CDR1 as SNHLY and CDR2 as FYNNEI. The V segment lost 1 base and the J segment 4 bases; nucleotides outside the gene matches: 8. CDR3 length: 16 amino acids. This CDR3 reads CASSEVPGQGIYGYTF. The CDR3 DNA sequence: TGTGCCAGCAGTGAAGTCCCAGGACAGGGAATCTATGGCTACACCTTC.

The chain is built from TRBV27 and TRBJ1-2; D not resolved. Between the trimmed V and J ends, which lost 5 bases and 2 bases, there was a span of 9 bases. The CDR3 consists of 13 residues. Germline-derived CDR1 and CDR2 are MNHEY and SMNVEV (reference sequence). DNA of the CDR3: TGTGCCAGCAGTAGCCGGGGAAACTATGGCTACACCTTC. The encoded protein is CASSSRGNYGYTF.

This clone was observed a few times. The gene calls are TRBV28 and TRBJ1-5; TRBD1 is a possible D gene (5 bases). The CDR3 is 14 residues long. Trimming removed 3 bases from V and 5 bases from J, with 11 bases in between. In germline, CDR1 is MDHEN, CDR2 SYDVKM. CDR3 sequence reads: CASSLRQGYQPQHF. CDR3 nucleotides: TGTGCCAGCAGTTTGAGGCAGGGCTATCAGCCCCAGCATTTT. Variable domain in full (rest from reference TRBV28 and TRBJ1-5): DVKVTQSSRYLVKRTGEKVFLECVQDMDHENMFWYRQDPGLGLRLIYFSYDVKMKEKGDIPEGYSVSREKKERFSLILESASTNQTSMYLCASSLRQGYQPQHFGDGTRLSIL.

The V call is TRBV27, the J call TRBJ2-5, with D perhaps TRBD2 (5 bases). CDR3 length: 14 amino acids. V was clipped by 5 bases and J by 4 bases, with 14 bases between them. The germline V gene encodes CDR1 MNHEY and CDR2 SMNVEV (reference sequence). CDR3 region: CASSNGNLGETQYF. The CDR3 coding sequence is TGTGCCAGCAGTAACGGGAACCTAGGAGAGACCCAGTACTTC.

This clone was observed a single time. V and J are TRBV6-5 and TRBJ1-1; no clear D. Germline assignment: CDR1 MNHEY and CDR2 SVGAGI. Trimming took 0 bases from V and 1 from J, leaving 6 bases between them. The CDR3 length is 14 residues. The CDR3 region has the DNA TGTGCCAGCAGTTACTCCCTAAAGAACACTGAAGCTTTCTTT. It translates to CASSYSLKNTEAFF.

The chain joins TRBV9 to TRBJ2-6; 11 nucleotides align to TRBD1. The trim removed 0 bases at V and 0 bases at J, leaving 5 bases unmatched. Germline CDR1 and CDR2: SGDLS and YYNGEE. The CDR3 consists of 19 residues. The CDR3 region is CASSVASGTGGSGANVLTF. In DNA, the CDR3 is TGTGCCAGCAGCGTAGCTTCCGGGACAGGGGGCTCTGGGGCCAACGTCCTGACTTTC.

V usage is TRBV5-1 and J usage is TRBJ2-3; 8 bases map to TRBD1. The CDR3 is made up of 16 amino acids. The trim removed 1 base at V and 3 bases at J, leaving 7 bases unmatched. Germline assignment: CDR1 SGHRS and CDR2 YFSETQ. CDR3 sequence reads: CASSLFQGARTDTQYF. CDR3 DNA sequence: TGCGCCAGCAGCTTGTTTCAGGGGGCAAGGACAGATACGCAGTATTTT.

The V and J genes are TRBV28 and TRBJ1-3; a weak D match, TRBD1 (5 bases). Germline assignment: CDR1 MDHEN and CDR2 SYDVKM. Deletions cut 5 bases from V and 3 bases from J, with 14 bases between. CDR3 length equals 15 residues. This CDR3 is CASSPSGGYGNTIYF. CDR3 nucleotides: TGTGCCAGCAGTCCGTCCGGGGGATATGGAAACACCATATATTTT.

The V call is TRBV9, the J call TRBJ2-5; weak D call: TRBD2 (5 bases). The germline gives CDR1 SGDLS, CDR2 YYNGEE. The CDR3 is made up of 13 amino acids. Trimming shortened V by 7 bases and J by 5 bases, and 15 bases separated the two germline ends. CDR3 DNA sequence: TGTGCCAGCGGTACGAGCCCGGGGGAGACCCAGTACTTC. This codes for CASGTSPGETQYF.